This record concerns one T cell receptor beta chain sequence. This record comes from a study of shared clonotypes between healthy human individuals. About the research overall: Plates per donor: three CD4 naive, three CD4 memory, two CD8 naive, one CD8 memory.

The germline CDR1 and CDR2 sequences are ENHRY and SYGVKD. Trimming took off 6 bases at V and 4 bases at J, with 13 bases between the two ends. The CDR3 spans 14 residues. Some clones are missing from TCRdb's copy, which holds only in-frame ones; the method was immunoSEQ multiplex PCR. Of under 2,500,000 clones listed, approximately 96% are singletons. The V gene is TRBV10-3, the J gene TRBJ1-3; D unresolved. What was sequenced was naive CD4+ T cells sorted from blood. Subset reported: CD45RA+ positively selected. The TCR was taken from a man between 18 and 35 years old in good health. CDR3 loop: CAISSSTSGNTIYF. The CDR3 DNA sequence: TGTGCCATCAGCAGTTCCACATCAGGAAACACCATATATTTT.